This TCR beta chain emerged from a study of molecular identifiers for immune sequencing clone quantification. Findings of the study overall: Detectable among over 900,000 naive cells, according to reports, was Jurkat TCR RNA spiked in from one cell.

Trimming cost V 1 base and J 3 bases, with 10 bases left between them. The germline gives CDR1 LNHDA, CDR2 SQIVND (reference sequence). There are 14 residues in the CDR3. Previously published methods and listed TCR primers were used for the bulk TCR libraries. Each CDR3 protein gets one entry after TCRdb re-called the PCR reads with MiXCR. The sample has approximately 97,000 distinct CDR3 sequences, less than 25% seen once. This clonotype was seen at least ten times. Its antigen is not identified. Naive CD8 T cells were picked out by sorting for CD8+CD4-CCR7+CD45RA+. This chain joins TRBV19 and TRBJ2-7, with TRBD1 as a possible D gene (6 bases). This TCR was recovered from a human donor in good health. Some libraries in this study had Jurkat cell RNA spiked in. Sequenced: naive CD8+ T cells from blood, with Jurkat cell RNA spiked in. Subset: FACS-sorted CD8+CD4-CCR7+CD45RA+ naive T cells. CDR3 amino acids: CASSIGDKDYEQYF. DNA of the CDR3: TGTGCCAGTAGTATAGGGGACAAAGACTACGAGCAGTACTTC.